This T cell receptor beta chain was sequenced during a study of CD8 T cells in Susac syndrome. General study results and limits: In its TCR sequencing and HLA analysis, the study acknowledged that the number of individuals was relatively small.

Random hexamers primed reverse transcription of roughly 0.5 to 1 ug RNA. An immunoSEQ multiplex PCR amplified TCR beta CDR3 over 54 Vbeta and 13 Jbeta. TCRdb recomputed calls from the immunoSEQ multiplex PCR reads with MiXCR, one row per CDR3 protein. The sample yields around 280,000 distinct CDR3 sequences, around 83% seen once. The patients serving as multiple sclerosis controls were treatment-naive. They had stable or active relapsing-remitting disease and fulfilled revised McDonald criteria. In contrast to the negatively isolated CD8+ and CD4+ T cells, TEMRA cells were FACS-enriched. The CDR3 is 17 residues long. Germline V CDR1 and CDR2: MDHEN, SYDVKM. Trimming cost V 5 bases and J 2 bases, with 19 bases left between them. Of note for this clonotype: Its target is unknown.

This chain links TRBV28 with TRBJ2-4; TRBD1 might be the D (6 bases). Sequencing input: CD8+ T cells from PBMCs. The source is a human donor with multiple sclerosis. Here the CDR3 DNA reads TGTGCCAGCAGTCCAATACAGGGTACGGGTCCCAAAAACATTCAGTACTTC. Translated, it gives CASSPIQGTGPKNIQYF.